These 26 T cell receptor beta chains came from one sample sequenced in a study of T cell changes during pregnancy in multiple sclerosis. Repertoires were generated with immunoSEQ multiplex PCR, while TCRdb's copy carries only in-frame clones and drops some. The sample records around 100,000 clones, around 91% being singletons. This specimen consisted of peripheral blood, obtained after pregnancy. The source is a female donor with multiple sclerosis, enrolled in a pregnancy study.

This chain uses TRBV7-2 with TRBJ2-1, with 11 bases matching TRBD2. Germline CDR1 SGHTA, CDR2 FQGNSA. The CDR3 loop spans 19 amino acids. V trimming: 3 bases; J trimming: 0 bases; junction bases outside the gene matches: 10. CDR3 sequence reads: CASSLYPSTSGGSYNEQFF. CDR3 coding DNA: TGTGCCAGCAGCTTGTACCCCTCCACTAGCGGGGGCTCCTACAATGAGCAGTTCTTC.

This clone was detected once. This rearrangement joins TRBV5-4 to TRBJ2-7; 7 bases align to TRBD1. The CDR3 extends over 18 amino acids. Trimming cost V 1 base and J 2 bases; bases outside gene matches: 15. CDR1 and CDR2 (germline): SGHNT, YYREEE (reference sequence). DNA of the CDR3: TGTGCCAGCAGCTTGCCGGGACAGAGAGGGGAGTATGCCTACGAGCAGTACTTC. Amino acid sequence: CASSLPGQRGEYAYEQYF. Looking up the rest from reference TRBV5-4 and TRBJ2-7 gives the full variable domain: ETGVTQSPTHLIKTRGQQVTLRCSSQSGHNTVSWYQQALGQGPQFIFQYYREEENGRGNFPPRFSGLQFPNYSSELNVNALELDDSALYLCASSLPGQRGEYAYEQYFGPGTRLTVT.

The chain has TRBV6-1 and TRBJ1-4; D not certain. V dropped 6 bases and J dropped 7 bases, with 18 bases sitting between them. Germline-derived CDR1 and CDR2 are MNHNS and SASEGT. This CDR3 has 15 amino acids. The CDR3 sequence: CASSPGNSRGEKLFF. In nucleotides, the CDR3 is TGTGCCAGCAGCCCCGGAAACAGCCGTGGTGAAAAACTGTTTTTT.

In nucleotides, the CDR3 is TGTGCCAGTAGTATAGGACTAGCGACCTACAATGAGCAGTTCTTC. Encoded protein: CASSIGLATYNEQFF. The gene calls are TRBV19 and TRBJ2-1; 8 nucleotides agree with TRBD2. V was pared by 1 base and J by 2 bases, with 1 base of the junction left unmatched. The CDR3 sequence is 15 residues long. CDR1 is LNHDA and CDR2 is SQIVND in the germline V gene (reference sequence).

The chain has TRBV7-2 and TRBJ1-3, with D perhaps matching TRBD1 (6 bases). Trimming cost V 6 bases and J 4 bases, with 13 bases left between them. The CDR3 is 14 amino acids. CDR1 is SGHTA, CDR2 FQGNSA, per germline. The CDR3 DNA sequence: TGTGCCAGCAGAAGGGGGGGGCAGGGAAACACCATATATTTT. It encodes CASRRGGQGNTIYF.

The chain is built from TRBV5-5 and TRBJ2-1; the D gene is possibly TRBD1 (5 bases). The CDR3 length is 14 residues. Trimming removed 2 bases at V and 8 bases at J, with 14 bases between. Germline V gives CDR1 SGHKS, CDR2 YYEKEE (reference sequence). This CDR3 reads CASSLSPGLDEQFF. The CDR3 DNA follows: TGTGCCAGCAGCTTATCTCCAGGGCTCGATGAGCAGTTCTTC.

In this sample, this clone turned up once. This chain connects TRBV11-2 to TRBJ2-2, with D possibly TRBD1 on 6 matching bases. Germline CDR1 and CDR2: SGHAT and FQNNGV. Trimming took off 1 base at V and 1 base at J, with 10 bases between the two ends. This CDR3 contains 16 residues. The CDR3 DNA sequence: TGTGCCAGCAGCTTAGCGCAGGGGAGGAACACCGGGGAGCTGTTTTTT. Its translation: CASSLAQGRNTGELFF. The full variable domain, with the rest looked up from reference TRBV11-2 and TRBJ2-2, is EAGVAQSPRYKIIEKRQSVAFWCNPISGHATLYWYQQILGQGPKLLIQFQNNGVVDDSQLPKDRFSAERLKGVDSTLKIQPAKLEDSAVYLCASSLAQGRNTGELFFGEGSRLTVL.

This clone came up once. CDR3 region: CATNPLHWTGGNEQFF. In DNA, the CDR3 is TGTGCCACCAATCCCCTTCACTGGACAGGGGGCAATGAGCAGTTCTTC. The genes are TRBV10-3 and TRBJ2-1; 10 bases are shared with TRBD1. Germline CDR1 ENHRY, CDR2 SYGVKD. V was pared by 10 bases and J by 6 bases, with 15 bases of the junction left unmatched. The CDR3 totals 16 residues.

The V call is TRBV5-1, the J call TRBJ1-1; D perhaps matches TRBD1 (6 bases). CDR1 and CDR2 (germline): SGHRS, YFSETQ. This CDR3 spans 14 amino acids. Trimming left V 7 bases short and J 0 bases short, with 13 bases between. The DNA for the CDR3 is TGCGCCAGCGGGAGGGGGGGGATGAACACTGAAGCTTTCTTT. This sequence encodes CASGRGGMNTEAFF.

The rearrangement links TRBV6-1 to TRBJ1-1; the D gene is possibly TRBD1 (6 bases). The V end was cut by 6 bases, the J end by 5 bases, with 13 bases between. The germline V gene encodes CDR1 MNHNS and CDR2 SASEGT. The CDR3 spans 13 residues. Written as DNA, the CDR3 is TGTGCCAGCAGAGTACAGGGTCGGACTGAAGCTTTCTTT. This encodes CASRVQGRTEAFF.

V gene TRBV6-5 combines with J gene TRBJ2-1, with D perhaps TRBD2 (6 bases). Germline lookup yields CDR1 MNHEY and CDR2 SVGAGI. This CDR3 has 15 amino acids. The V end lost 2 bases, the J end lost 0 bases, and 8 bases lay between the germline ends. This CDR3 reads CASSYRDFSYNEQFF. DNA of the CDR3: TGTGCCAGCAGTTACCGGGACTTCTCCTACAATGAGCAGTTCTTC.

The chain uses TRBV5-1 and TRBJ1-2; D may be TRBD1 (5 bases). In germline, CDR1 is SGHRS, CDR2 YFSETQ. The CDR3 loop spans 15 amino acids. Trimming removed 0 bases from V and 4 bases from J, with 13 bases in between. The CDR3 nucleotides read TGCGCCAGCAGCTTGGCCGGGAGGGGATCCTATGGCTACACCTTC. Translating gives CASSLAGRGSYGYTF.

This sequence joins TRBV9 and TRBJ1-2; 7 positions agree with TRBD1. V lost 4 bases and J lost 6; bases outside the gene matches: 9. This CDR3 has 14 amino acids. From germline, CDR1 is SGDLS and CDR2 YYNGEE. CDR3 DNA: TGTGCCAGCAGCCCCCGACAGGGAGATAATGGCTACACCTTC. Translated: CASSPRQGDNGYTF.

The V gene is TRBV18, the J gene TRBJ2-1; 9 bases align to TRBD1. After removal of 6 bases from V and 3 bases from J, the junction contained 6 bases not matched to a gene. The CDR3 consists of 15 residues. The germline gives CDR1 KGHSH, CDR2 LQKENI. The CDR3 sequence: CASSTGTGFYNEQFF. The DNA for the CDR3 is TGTGCCAGCTCTACCGGGACAGGGTTCTACAATGAGCAGTTCTTC. The full variable domain, in which reference TRBV18 and TRBJ2-1 provide the parts outside the CDR3, is NAGVMQNPRHLVRRRGQEARLRCSPMKGHSHVYWYRQLPEEGLKFMVYLQKENIIDESGMPKERFSAEFPKEGPSILRIQQVVRGDSAAYFCASSTGTGFYNEQFFGPGTRLTVL.

This clone was counted a single time. V usage is TRBV5-1 and J usage is TRBJ2-1; 12 nucleotides match TRBD1. Germline CDR1 and CDR2: SGHRS and YFSETQ. The length of the CDR3 is 14 residues. Germline trimming cut 5 bases from V and 9 bases from J; bases unmatched to any gene: 6. The DNA for the CDR3 is TGCGCCAGCAGGGGGACAGGGGGCTGGGGTGAGCAGTTCTTC. Amino acid sequence: CASRGTGGWGEQFF.

On this clone itself: In this CDR3 the conserved last residue, phenylalanine or tryptophan, is missing, so a read error is likely. The limits of the CDR3 on the DNA are not certain, so only TCRdb's listed CDR3 is given. The J gene is TRBJ2-7, the V gene TRBV21-1; the D segment call TRBD2 is taken from the table without a DNA check. TRBV21-1 is labeled a pseudogene. The CDR3 sequence runs 13 residues, both termini included. The CDR3 spells CASSKGWGTSVSL.

The rearrangement links TRBV7-9 to TRBJ2-1, with 16 bases matching TRBD2. The CDR3 spans 19 residues. V was clipped by 6 bases and J by 2 bases; unmatched bases: 10. The germline gives CDR1 SEHNR, CDR2 FQNEAQ (reference sequence). This CDR3 is CASRPGLAGGPRAYNEQFF. CDR3 coding DNA: TGTGCCAGCAGGCCGGGACTAGCGGGAGGGCCTCGCGCCTACAATGAGCAGTTCTTC.

The V and J genes are TRBV9 and TRBJ1-6, with a possible D match to TRBD1 (5 bases). The CDR3 sequence is 14 residues long. Trimming removed 2 bases at V and 7 bases at J, with 10 bases between. Germline lookup yields CDR1 SGDLS and CDR2 YYNGEE. The CDR3 sequence is CASSVQGGNSPLHF. CDR3 in DNA: TGTGCCAGCAGCGTTCAGGGTGGGAATTCACCCCTCCACTTT.

This chain uses TRBV7-7 with TRBJ2-7; TRBD2 matches 8 bases. CDR1 and CDR2 (germline): SSHAT, FNYEAQ (reference sequence). V lost 5 bases, J lost 7 bases, and 10 bases stayed unmatched. The CDR3 totals 14 residues. The CDR3 DNA sequence: TGTGCCAGCAGCCCCCACCGACTAGCGTATGAGCAGTACTTC. Its protein product is CASSPHRLAYEQYF. The full variable domain, with the rest looked up from reference TRBV7-7 and TRBJ2-7, is GAGVSQSPRYKVTKRGQDVTLRCDPISSHATLYWYQQALGQGPEFLTYFNYEAQPDKSGLPSDRFSAERPEGSISTLTIQRTEQRDSAMYRCASSPHRLAYEQYFGPGTRLTVT.

This chain connects TRBV6-1 to TRBJ1-1; possibly TRBD1 for D (6 bases). Germline values: CDR1 MNHNS, CDR2 SASEGT. The CDR3 consists of 13 residues. V was clipped by 10 bases and J by 7 bases, with 19 bases between them. DNA of the CDR3: TGTGCCACCAATCCTACCGACAGGATTGAAGCTTTCTTT. Protein: CATNPTDRIEAFF.

The rearrangement links TRBV6-5 to TRBJ1-1; 9 bases are a match to TRBD1. This CDR3 region has 14 residues. V lost 5 bases, J lost 5 bases, and 6 bases stayed unmatched. The germline V gene has CDR1 MNHEY and CDR2 SVGAGI. CDR3: CASSKTGGGTEAFF. The CDR3 DNA reads as TGTGCCAGCAGTAAGACAGGGGGGGGGACTGAAGCTTTCTTT.

The chain is built from TRBV7-9 and TRBJ2-1; 7 bases agree with TRBD1. V lost 1 base to trimming and J lost 6 bases; unmatched junction nucleotides: 0. The CDR3 runs 13 residues. Germline values: CDR1 SEHNR, CDR2 FQNEAQ (reference sequence). The CDR3: CASSLGDSNEQFF. In nucleotides, the CDR3 is TGTGCCAGCAGCTTAGGGGACAGCAATGAGCAGTTCTTC.

This chain uses TRBV11-2 with TRBJ2-3; 14 positions agree with TRBD2. In germline, CDR1 is SGHAT, CDR2 FQNNGV. V lost 4 bases and J lost 3; bases outside the gene matches: 3. This CDR3 contains 16 residues. The CDR3 here is CASSWTSGRRTDTQYF. The CDR3 nucleotides read TGTGCCAGCAGCTGGACTAGCGGGAGGAGGACAGATACGCAGTATTTT. Full variable domain (rest looked up from reference TRBV11-2 and TRBJ2-3): EAGVAQSPRYKIIEKRQSVAFWCNPISGHATLYWYQQILGQGPKLLIQFQNNGVVDDSQLPKDRFSAERLKGVDSTLKIQPAKLEDSAVYLCASSWTSGRRTDTQYFGPGTRLTVL.

V gene TRBV2 combines with J gene TRBJ2-1; the match to TRBD2 covers 7 bases. Per germline, CDR1 SNHLY and CDR2 FYNNEI. V shed 8 bases and J 2 bases; nucleotides not matched to a gene: 0. The length of the CDR3 is 12 residues. The CDR3 is CASGGAYNEQFF. CDR3 nucleotide sequence: TGTGCCAGCGGGGGGGCCTACAATGAGCAGTTCTTC.

The chain is built from TRBV5-4 and TRBJ2-7; 10 nucleotides align to TRBD1. The CDR3 length is 15 residues. Trimming took 4 bases from V and 6 from J; bases not matched to a gene: 10. CDR1 is SGHNT and CDR2 is YYREEE in the germline V gene (reference sequence). The CDR3 here is CASSISGTGAGEQYF. The DNA for the CDR3 is TGTGCCAGCAGCATTTCCGGGACAGGGGCGGGCGAGCAGTACTTC.

CDR3 in amino acids: CASSHSGRDGGELFF. CDR3 coding DNA: TGTGCCAGCAGCCATAGCGGGAGGGATGGCGGGGAGCTGTTTTTT. The chain recombines TRBV9 with TRBJ2-2; 11 nucleotides agree with TRBD2. V lost 4 bases, J lost 7 bases, and 6 bases stayed unmatched. There are 15 residues in the CDR3. Germline loops: CDR1 SGDLS, CDR2 YYNGEE.